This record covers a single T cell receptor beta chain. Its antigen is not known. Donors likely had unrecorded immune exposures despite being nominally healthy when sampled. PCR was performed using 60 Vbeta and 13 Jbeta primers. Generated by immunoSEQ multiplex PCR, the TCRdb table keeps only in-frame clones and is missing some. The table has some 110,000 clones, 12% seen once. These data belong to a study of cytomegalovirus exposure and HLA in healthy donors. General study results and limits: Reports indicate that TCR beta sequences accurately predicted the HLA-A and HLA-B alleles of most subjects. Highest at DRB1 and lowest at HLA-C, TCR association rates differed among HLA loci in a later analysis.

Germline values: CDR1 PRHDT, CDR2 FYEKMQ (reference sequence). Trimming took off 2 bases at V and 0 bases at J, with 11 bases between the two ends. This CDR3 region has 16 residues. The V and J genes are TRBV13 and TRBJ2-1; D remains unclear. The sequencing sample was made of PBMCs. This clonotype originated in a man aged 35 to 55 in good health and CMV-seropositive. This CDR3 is CASSLFRVSSYNEQFF. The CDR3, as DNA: TGTGCCAGCAGCTTATTCCGGGTGAGCTCCTACAATGAGCAGTTCTTC.